These 12 T cell receptor beta chains share one sample of origin, sequenced in a study of identical twins. TCRdb used MiXCR to reprocess the 5' RACE reads, holding one entry per CDR3 protein. The repertoire includes around 1.7 million distinct CDR3 sequences, roughly a third of them detected once, and more than 0.25% sits in the top ten. Sequencing was carried out using cord blood. Receptors originate from a newborn girl in good health.

The chain recombines TRBV5-1 with TRBJ2-2, with a possible D match to TRBD2 (7 bases). Germline CDR1 is SGHRS and CDR2 is YFSETQ. V lost 2 bases and J 7 bases, leaving 15 bases between the germline ends. This CDR3 region has 15 residues. The CDR3 DNA follows: TGCGCCAGCAGCTTCGAGGGGGGGACGATCGGGGAGCTGTTTTTT. This gives the protein CASSFEGGTIGELFF.

V is TRBV19 and J is TRBJ2-3, with TRBD2 matching 7 bases. CDR1 is LNHDA, CDR2 SQIVND, per germline (reference sequence). The CDR3 runs 14 residues. With 6 bases clipped from V and 2 bases from J, the junction kept 5 bases outside the gene matches. DNA for the CDR3: TGTGCCAGTAGCACCCGGGACTACACAGATACGCAGTATTTT. This translates into CASSTRDYTDTQYF.

This chain links TRBV2 with TRBJ1-1, with 7 bases matching TRBD1. CDR1 SNHLY and CDR2 FYNNEI come from the germline V gene. V lost 6 bases and J lost 5; bases outside the gene matches: 9. This CDR3 region has 14 residues. CDR3 DNA: TGTGCCAGCAGGGAACGACAGGGAGGGACTGAAGCTTTCTTT. Translation: CASRERQGGTEAFF.

As concerns this clonotype: One end of the junction fails to match germline, which may point to a read error. This chain uses TRBV20-1 with TRBJ2-1; the D gene could be TRBD1 or TRBD2 (5 bases each). The last part of the DNA fits TRBJ2-7 better; the J call may be wrong. The germline V gene encodes CDR1 DFQATT and CDR2 SNEGSKA (reference sequence). This CDR3 comprises 16 residues. In DNA, the CDR3 is TGCGGTGCTAGAGATCCCCAGGGACGGAACTACAATGAGCAGTACTTC. It translates to CGARDPQGRNYNEQYF.

This clonotype was seen ten or more times. The V call is TRBV10-3, the J call TRBJ2-5; D unresolved. Trimming took 8 bases from V and 2 from J, leaving 12 bases between them. This CDR3 is built from 13 residues. Germline CDR1 reads ENHRY; CDR2 reads SYGVKD. In DNA, the CDR3 is TGTGCCATCTCCTCTAGGTTTCAAGAGACCCAGTACTTC. This codes for CAISSRFQETQYF.

Comment on this clonotype: One junction end disagrees with the germline gene, perhaps due to a read error. The chain recombines TRBV12-3 or TRBV12-4 with TRBJ2-5, with D unresolved. The J call is doubtful: the DNA matches TRBJ2-7 better. CDR3 length: 11 amino acids. The CDR3 is CSSSLKYEQYF. The DNA for the CDR3 is TGTTCCAGCAGTTTAAAGTACGAGCAGTACTTC.

The CDR3, as DNA: TGTGCCATCAGTGAAGACAGGGGGCGGTACGAGCAGTACTTC. It codes for CAISEDRGRYEQYF. This chain uses TRBV10-3 with TRBJ2-7, with 10 bases that match TRBD1. CDR3 length equals 14 residues. V dropped 3 bases and J dropped 4; count of bases not matched to a gene: 3. The germline V gene has CDR1 ENHRY and CDR2 SYGVKD.

The genes are TRBV20-1 and TRBJ1-5; no definite D call. Germline V gives CDR1 DFQATT, CDR2 SNEGSKA (reference sequence). V was shortened by 0 bases and J by 11 bases, with 17 bases between the two germline ends. This CDR3 is built from 14 residues. CDR3 protein: CSARDAEARQAQHF. The CDR3 nucleotides are TGCAGTGCTAGAGATGCGGAGGCCCGGCAAGCCCAGCATTTT.

This clonotype was counted a few times. The genes are TRBV3-1 and TRBJ1-2, with D possibly matching TRBD1 (6 bases). CDR3 size: 13 residues. CDR1 is LGHDT and CDR2 is YNNKEL in the germline V gene (reference sequence). V gave up 0 bases and J gave up 8 bases, with 10 bases separating them. CDR3 amino acids: CASSQEPGDGYTF. The CDR3 bases are TGTGCCAGCAGCCAAGAGCCAGGGGACGGCTACACCTTC.

The chain carries TRBV25-1 and TRBJ2-5, with D tentatively TRBD1 (6 bases). V shed 6 bases and J shed 0 bases, with 20 bases lying between them. The CDR3 has 17 amino acids. Germline CDR1 reads MGHDK; CDR2 reads SYGVNS. DNA of the CDR3: TGTGCCAGCAGATCTATTTCCGACAGGCCGTACCAAGAGACCCAGTACTTC. Protein product: CASRSISDRPYQETQYF.

The chain has TRBV10-1 and TRBJ1-1; D not resolved. Deletions cut 8 bases from V and 0 bases from J, with 10 bases between. Germline CDR1 is WNHNN and CDR2 is SYGVQD (reference sequence). This CDR3 comprises 13 residues. CDR3 amino acids: CASARHLNTEAFF. CDR3 nucleotides: TGCGCCAGCGCAAGACACTTGAACACTGAAGCTTTCTTT.

CDR3 in DNA: TGTGCCAGCAGTTTACAGGGGGCGCTTATTAATGAAAAACTGTTTTTT. As protein: CASSLQGALINEKLFF. The chain uses TRBV2 and TRBJ1-4; 9 bases fit TRBD1. The V gene's germline CDR1 is SNHLY and CDR2 FYNNEI. Trimming at V came to 5 bases and at J to 4 bases, leaving 8 bases not matched to a gene. CDR3 size: 16 residues.